This TCR beta chain was captured by sequencing in a study of blood T cell repertoires in COVID-19. Study-wide background: Sample material is recorded as cDNA or gDNA derived from T cells, B-cell-depleted T cells, or PBMCs.

Per the original data handling: Amplifying reference gene primers gave estimates of nucleated cell counts. TCRdb's table, derived via immunoSEQ multiplex PCR, lists solely in-frame clones and lacks some. D and trimming come from the DNA, and the V and J calls and clone size come from that table. The profile covers about 330,000 clones, with under 95% appearing a single time and approximately 17% taken by the ten largest. The trim removed 5 bases at V and 2 bases at J, leaving 6 bases unmatched. This CDR3 has 16 residues. CDR1 is SGDLS and CDR2 is YYNGEE in the germline V gene. Those who participated ranged in age from 18 to 89 years and resided in 20 to 30 US areas.

Sample: PBMCs or T cells enriched from blood (not recorded which). The sequence derives from a woman aged 25 to 39 who had recovered from COVID-19. The rearrangement joins TRBV9 to TRBJ2-5; 13 bases map to TRBD2. CDR3 bases: TGTGCCAGCAGTAAAACTAGCGGGGGGGCTCAAGAGACCCAGTACTTC. Encoded protein: CASSKTSGGAQETQYF. The variable domain in full, with the rest retrieved from reference TRBV9 and TRBJ2-5, is DSGVTQTPKHLITATGQRVTLRCSPRSGDLSVYWYQQSLDQGLQFLIQYYNGEERAKGNILERFSAQQFPDLHSELNLSSLELGDSALYFCASSKTSGGAQETQYFGPGTRLLVL.